A selection of T cell receptor beta chains follows, all from one sample in a study of cytotoxic CD8 clonotypes in ibrutinib-treated CLL. Sequencing was performed with immunoSEQ multiplex PCR; in TCRdb, only in-frame clones are kept and a portion is missing. The profile shows fewer than 150,000 clones, roughly 84% of them singletons. The sequencing here drew on PBMCs, taken after 24 months of ibrutinib treatment. Every receptor here comes from a human donor with chronic lymphocytic leukemia. CDR3s include the opening cysteine and the closing phenylalanine or tryptophan. A D gene is named only where the DNA matches it firmly. Rows give clone size only sometimes, using once, few, many, or a class for an expanded clone.

v_gene	j_gene	d_gene	abundance	CDR3aa	CDR3nt
TRBV6-1	TRBJ1-2	-	-	CASSGSYGYTF	TGTGCCAGCAGCGGCTCATATGGCTACACCTTC
TRBV7-3	TRBJ1-2	TRBD1	-	CASSSRGGDYGYTF	TGTGCCAGCAGCTCCAGGGGGGGTGACTATGGCTACACCTTC
TRBV6-1	TRBJ1-6	-	-	CASSEGRYNSPLHF	TGTGCCAGCAGTGAAGGCAGGTATAATTCACCCCTCCACTTT
TRBV6-6	TRBJ2-7	TRBD1	-	CASSYPGGGPYEQYF	TGTGCCAGCAGTTATCCAGGGGGCGGCCCCTACGAGCAGTACTTC
TRBV5-1	TRBJ1-1	-	-	CASRMGGAEAFF	TGCGCCAGCAGGATGGGGGGCGCTGAAGCTTTCTTT
TRBV7-9	TRBJ1-3	-	-	CASSTLEAGVGNTIYF	TGTGCCAGCAGCACACTCGAGGCAGGGGTCGGAAACACCATATATTTT
TRBV7-2	TRBJ2-5	-	-	CASSLVAQETQYF	TGTGCCAGCAGCTTAGTAGCACAAGAGACCCAGTACTTC
TRBV6-1	TRBJ2-3	-	few	CASSPTDLGGQRRDF	TGTGCCAGCAGTCCCACCGACCTGGGGGGACAGCGCCGCGATTTT
TRBV5-1	TRBJ2-5	-	-	CASSFGFTASQETQYF	TGCGCCAGCAGCTTTGGTTTTACAGCCAGCCAAGAGACCCAGTACTTC
TRBV15	TRBJ2-5	-	-	CATSRETGSLETQYF	TGTGCCACCAGCAGAGAGACAGGATCCTTGGAGACCCAGTACTTC
TRBV15	TRBJ2-7	-	-	CATARRLSYEQYF	TGTGCCACCGCCCGACGCCTCTCCTACGAGCAGTACTTC
TRBV19	TRBJ1-4	TRBD1	-	CASSSGTADNEKLFF	TGTGCCAGTAGTAGCGGGACAGCCGACAATGAAAAACTGTTTTTT
TRBV7-2	TRBJ2-1	TRBD1	-	CASRSAGTGGFDEQFF	TGTGCCAGCAGGTCTGCCGGGACAGGGGGTTTCGATGAGCAGTTCTTC
TRBV6-5	TRBJ2-7	TRBD1	-	CASSQYRGSYEQYF	TGTGCCAGCAGTCAATACAGGGGAAGCTACGAGCAGTACTTC
TRBV2	TRBJ2-7	-	-	CASRDGPYEQYF	TGTGCCAGCCGGGACGGACCCTACGAGCAGTACTTC
TRBV10-3	TRBJ2-6	TRBD2	few	CAISGTSGGSSGANVLTF	TGTGCCATCAGTGGGACTAGCGGGGGGAGCTCTGGGGCCAACGTCCTGACTTTC
TRBV5-6	TRBJ1-1	-	-	CASSLVIRNTEAFF	TGTGCCAGCAGCTTGGTTATCAGGAACACTGAAGCTTTCTTT
TRBV5-1	TRBJ1-1	-	-	CASSRLLQEGTEAFF	TGCGCCAGCAGCCGCCTGTTACAGGAAGGCACTGAAGCTTTCTTT
TRBV5-4	TRBJ2-7	-	-	CASSLDSVGVGSYEQYF	TGTGCCAGCAGCTTGGACTCTGTGGGCGTGGGATCCTACGAGCAGTACTTC
TRBV5-1	TRBJ2-4	-	-	CASSVGTRGDIQYF	TGCGCCAGCAGCGTTGGAACGCGGGGCGACATTCAGTACTTC
TRBV19	TRBJ2-1	TRBD2	-	CASSPPPGRGSYNEQFF	TGTGCCAGTAGTCCTCCACCGGGGCGGGGGAGTTACAATGAGCAGTTCTTC
TRBV29-1	TRBJ2-3	TRBD2	once	CSTIGLASRPDTQYF	TGCAGCACCATCGGACTAGCAAGTCGTCCAGATACGCAGTATTTT
TRBV5-1	TRBJ2-2	-	-	CASSYGGGAGGELFF	TGCGCCAGCAGCTATGGAGGGGGCGCGGGCGGGGAGCTGTTTTTT
TRBV19	TRBJ2-7	TRBD1	-	CASSNPGQGAYEQYF	TGTGCCAGTAGTAACCCGGGACAGGGGGCCTACGAGCAGTACTTC
TRBV4-1	TRBJ1-4	TRBD1	once	CASSTWDSLNEKLFF	TGCGCCAGCAGCACCTGGGACAGCTTAAATGAAAAACTGTTTTTT
TRBV5-8	TRBJ1-5	TRBD1	-	CASGTGYSNQPQHF	TGTGCCAGCGGGACAGGGTATAGCAATCAGCCCCAGCATTTT
TRBV10-3	TRBJ2-1	TRBD2	-	CAISERVRGSGGNEQFF	TGTGCCATCAGTGAGAGGGTTAGGGGATCGGGGGGCAATGAGCAGTTCTTC
TRBV6-5	TRBJ2-2	-	-	CASSTGTTNTGELFF	TGTGCCAGCAGTACCGGGACCACGAACACCGGGGAGCTGTTTTTT
TRBV7-9	TRBJ1-1	-	-	CASSVMAFEAFF	TGTGCCAGCAGCGTTATGGCGTTTGAAGCTTTCTTT
TRBV4-3	TRBJ2-5	-	-	CASSQDHQETQYF	TGCGCCAGCAGCCAAGATCACCAAGAGACCCAGTACTTC
TRBV7-6	TRBJ1-2	-	-	CASSSDATYGYTF	TGTGCCAGCAGCTCGGACGCGACTTATGGCTACACCTTC
TRBV7-2	TRBJ2-5	TRBD2	-	CASSLETSGGAGTQYF	TGTGCCAGCAGCTTAGAAACCAGCGGGGGGGCCGGGACCCAGTACTTC
TRBV6-6	TRBJ1-5	-	medium-sized	CASSYSKGGGNQPQHF	TGTGCCAGCAGTTACTCGAAAGGTGGTGGCAATCAGCCCCAGCATTTT
TRBV9	TRBJ2-1	TRBD2	-	CASSAAGDYYNEQFF	TGTGCCAGCAGCGCCGCGGGGGATTACTACAATGAGCAGTTCTTC
TRBV5-1	TRBJ2-7	-	-	CASSLARGSRSYEQYF	TGCGCCAGCAGCTTGGCCAGGGGTTCGCGGTCCTACGAGCAGTACTTC
TRBV19	TRBJ2-6	-	-	CASSTGAGANVLTF	TGTGCCAGTAGTACAGGAGCTGGGGCCAACGTCCTGACTTTC
TRBV5-1	TRBJ1-1	-	-	CASSFDPTGVAFF	TGCGCCAGCAGCTTTGACCCTACCGGGGTAGCTTTCTTT
TRBV5-1	TRBJ1-4	TRBD1	once	CASSPGGGQGVLFF	TGCGCCAGCAGCCCCGGGGGGGGACAGGGAGTTCTGTTTTTT
TRBV5-6	TRBJ1-2	-	-	CASSYSNYGYTF	TGTGCCAGCAGCTATTCAAACTATGGCTACACCTTC
TRBV13	TRBJ2-7	-	-	CASSLGRREQYF	TGTGCCAGCAGCTTAGGCCGAAGGGAGCAGTACTTC
TRBV9	TRBJ1-5	-	-	CASSRSFSGESNQPQHF	TGTGCCAGCAGCCGATCATTCTCGGGGGAAAGCAATCAGCCCCAGCATTTT
TRBV7-7	TRBJ2-2	TRBD2	-	CASSPLAGGPGELFF	TGTGCCAGCAGCCCCCTAGCGGGGGGGCCCGGGGAGCTGTTTTTT
TRBV4-1	TRBJ2-7	TRBD2	-	CASSLGLAVSYEQYF	TGCGCCAGCAGCCTAGGACTAGCGGTGTCCTACGAGCAGTACTTC
TRBV2	TRBJ1-1	-	once	CASSRRRSGDTEAFF	TGTGCCAGCAGTCGGCGTCGGAGTGGGGACACTGAAGCTTTCTTT
TRBV7-6	TRBJ2-7	-	-	CASSPDLSSYEQYF	TGTGCCAGCAGCCCGGACCTGAGCTCCTACGAGCAGTACTTC
TRBV29-1	TRBJ1-1	TRBD1	-	CSANRGRTEAFF	TGCAGCGCCAACAGGGGGCGGACTGAAGCTTTCTTT
TRBV6-6	TRBJ1-2	TRBD1	-	CASRRQGTLNYGYTF	TGTGCCAGCAGGAGACAGGGGACCCTGAACTATGGCTACACCTTC
TRBV28	TRBJ1-1	-	-	CASIRPGPEGAEAFF	TGTGCCAGCATTAGACCGGGACCGGAGGGTGCTGAAGCTTTCTTT
TRBV7-2	TRBJ2-5	-	-	CASSLIVETQYF	TGTGCCAGCAGCTTGATCGTGGAGACCCAGTACTTC
TRBV9	TRBJ2-2	-	few	CASSSTWGGGTGELFF	TGTGCCAGCAGCTCAACTTGGGGGGGCGGCACCGGGGAGCTGTTTTTT
TRBV4-1	TRBJ2-3	TRBD2	-	CASSQGGTSGDTQYF	TGCGCCAGCAGCCAAGGCGGGACTAGCGGCGATACGCAGTATTTT
TRBV5-6	TRBJ1-6	-	-	CASSPQTGSSYNSPLHF	TGTGCCAGCAGCCCTCAAACAGGCAGCTCCTATAATTCACCCCTCCACTTT
TRBV5-6	TRBJ1-1	-	-	CASSLVGGRGTEAFF	TGTGCCAGCAGCTTGGTTGGGGGGCGAGGCACTGAAGCTTTCTTT
TRBV30	TRBJ2-3	-	-	CAWNARTDTQYF	TGTGCCTGGAACGCTCGCACAGATACGCAGTATTTT